This record looks at one T cell receptor beta chain sequence and its context. The antigen is not known. Original analysis: Sequence data from immunoSEQ were junction-only and lacked quality scores; consequently, filtering differed. Here immunoSEQ multiplex PCR was the method, and the copy in TCRdb shows in-frame clones only, minus some. That table is the source of V, J and clone size, and D and trimming were worked out from the DNA. The sample includes 800,000 or so clones, around 96% seen only once; the top ten take less than 0.25%. This sample stems from a study of shared clonotypes between healthy human individuals. Across the study: Each donor had three CD4 naive, three CD4 memory, two CD8 naive and one CD8 memory plate.

Germline CDR1 is SGDLS and CDR2 is YYNGEE. The CDR3 consists of 12 residues. The germline V and J ends were trimmed by 4 bases and 15 bases, with 17 bases remaining between them. The study's findings and limits: When compared with the clonotypes that were shared by all four sorted-subset donors, the non-shared clonotypes turned out to have lower generation probabilities. Investigators collected only blood, and repertoires in tissues likely differ.

Naive CD8 populations comprised CD45RO-negative cells positively selected for CCR7, excluding terminally differentiated effector memory CD45RA+ cells. The chain recombines TRBV9 with TRBJ2-1; the D gene is possibly TRBD2 (6 bases). Specimen: naive CD8+ T cells sorted from blood. The receptor was isolated from a man in his thirties or forties in good health. The CDR3 protein is CASSPQSEGPFF. In DNA, the CDR3 is TGTGCCAGCAGCCCCCAATCGGAGGGACCGTTCTTC.